The 3 T cell receptor beta chains in this list originate from one sample, sequenced in a study of T cells expressing NK-cell markers. TCRdb reprocessed the 5' RACE reads; each CDR3 protein has one entry and no DNA is given. The sample has roughly 450,000 distinct CDR3 sequences. What was sequenced was blood T cells: a sorted CD56 or NKG2C T cell subset, CD4+ or CD8+ T cells, or bulk PBMC T cells (not recorded which). Receptor source: a woman between 45 and 65 years old in good health.

The rearrangement uses TRBV6-5 and TRBJ2-1; the TRBD2 assignment by TCRdb is unverifiable without DNA. Germline CDR1 MNHEY, CDR2 SVGAGI. The CDR3 is 15 residues long. This chain's CDR3 is CASSYSGLAGGGQFF.

This rearrangement joins TRBV29-1 to TRBJ2-1; the TRBD2 assignment by TCRdb is unverifiable without DNA. CDR3 length: 14 residues. From germline, CDR1 is SQVTM and CDR2 ANQGSEA. The chain's CDR3 is CSVAGLADDSEQFF.

The chain employs TRBV19 and TRBJ2-7; the TCRdb D gene call, TRBD1, has no DNA to confirm it. The CDR3 extends over 14 amino acids. Germline V gene sequence: CDR1 LNHDA, CDR2 SQIVND (reference sequence). CDR3 amino acids: CASSSLDTLHEQYF.